This T cell receptor (beta chain) was documented in a study of blood T cell repertoires in COVID-19. Sequencing was performed with immunoSEQ multiplex PCR; in TCRdb, only in-frame clones are kept and a portion is missing. This table has over 75,000 clones, approximately 91% appearing once. The sequenced sample was peripheral blood. The receptor's source is a man aged 55 to 70 with acute or convalescent COVID-19.

CDR3 nucleotides: TGTGCCAGCAGCTTACGGACAGGGTTCACAGATACGCAGTATTTT. It is translated as CASSLRTGFTDTQYF. The V call is TRBV7-8, the J call TRBJ2-3; 8 bases match TRBD1. CDR1 SGHVS and CDR2 FQNEAQ come from the germline V gene. V trimming: 2 bases; J trimming: 2 bases; junction bases outside the gene matches: 3. The CDR3 has 15 residues.